The T cell receptor (beta chain) under discussion was sequenced for a study of T cells expressing NK-cell markers. TCRdb re-called the 5' RACE reads, yielding one record per CDR3 amino acid sequence without DNA. The sample holds 200,000 to 300,000 distinct CDR3 sequences. The length of the CDR3 is 16 residues. Germline loops: CDR1 KGHSH, CDR2 LQKENI. The chain uses TRBV18 and TRBJ2-2; as DNA is missing, the TRBD1 call by TCRdb cannot be tested. The TCR originated in a woman aged 18 to 75 in good health. The sequencing sample was made of blood T cells: a sorted CD56 or NKG2C T cell subset, CD4+ or CD8+ T cells, or bulk PBMC T cells (not recorded which). The CDR3 loop reads CASSAQGQGLTGELFF.